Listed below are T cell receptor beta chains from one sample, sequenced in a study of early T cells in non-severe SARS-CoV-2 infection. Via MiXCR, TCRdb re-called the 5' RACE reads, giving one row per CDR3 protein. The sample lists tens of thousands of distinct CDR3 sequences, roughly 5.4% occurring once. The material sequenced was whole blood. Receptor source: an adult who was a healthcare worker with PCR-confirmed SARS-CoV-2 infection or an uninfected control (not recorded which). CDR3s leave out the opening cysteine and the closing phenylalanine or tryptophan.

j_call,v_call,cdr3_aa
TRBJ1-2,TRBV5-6,ASSLGSGTGRRNYGYT
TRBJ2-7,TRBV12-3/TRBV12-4,ASSLRPEREGNEQY
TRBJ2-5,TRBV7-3,ASSPTLQETQY
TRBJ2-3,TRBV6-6,ASSYAGDTDTQY
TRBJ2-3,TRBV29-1,SVTTGTRTDTQY
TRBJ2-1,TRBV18,ASSPRTGDRNEQF
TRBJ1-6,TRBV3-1,ASSPRGGTNSPLH
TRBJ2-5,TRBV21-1,ASSKPAGGEETQY
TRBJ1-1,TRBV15,ATSFPPGTEAF
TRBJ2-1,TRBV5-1,ASSHRLGGEGNEQF
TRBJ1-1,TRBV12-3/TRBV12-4,ASSLGGPTEAF
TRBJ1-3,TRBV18,ASSPPRVSGNTIY
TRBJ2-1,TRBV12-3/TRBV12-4,ASSLALSRTYNEQF
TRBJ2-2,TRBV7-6,ASSLIPRGADTGELF
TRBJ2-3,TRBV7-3,ASSSTQLTDTQY
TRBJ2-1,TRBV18,ASSPQMRGGNNEQF
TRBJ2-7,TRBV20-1,SAYRTETYEQY
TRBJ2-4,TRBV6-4,ASSICTEGAINIQY
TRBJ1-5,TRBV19,ASADRGEQPQH
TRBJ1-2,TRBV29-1,SVERANGYT
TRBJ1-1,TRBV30,AWSYPTPRGVNTEAF
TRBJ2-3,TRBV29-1,SVEGGGATTDTQY
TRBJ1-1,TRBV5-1,ASRGRTNTEAF
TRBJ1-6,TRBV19,ASTSPGRENSPLH
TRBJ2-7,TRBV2,ASSEGVWQGAYEQY
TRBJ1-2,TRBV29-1,SVGPLYGYT
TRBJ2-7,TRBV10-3,AIAGGTSYEQY
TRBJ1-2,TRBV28,ASSLEDRGYGYT
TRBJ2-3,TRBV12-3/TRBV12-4,ASSNGLAGHTQY
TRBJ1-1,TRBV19,ASSIVENTEAF
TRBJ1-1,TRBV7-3,ASSLFAGTEAF
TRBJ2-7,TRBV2,ASRLPTDNHEQY
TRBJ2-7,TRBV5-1,ASSTGRSYEQY
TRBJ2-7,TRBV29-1,SVVTAFGYEQY
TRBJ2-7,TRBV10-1,ASSPGGGNYEQY
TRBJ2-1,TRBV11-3,ASSLQGAFNEQF